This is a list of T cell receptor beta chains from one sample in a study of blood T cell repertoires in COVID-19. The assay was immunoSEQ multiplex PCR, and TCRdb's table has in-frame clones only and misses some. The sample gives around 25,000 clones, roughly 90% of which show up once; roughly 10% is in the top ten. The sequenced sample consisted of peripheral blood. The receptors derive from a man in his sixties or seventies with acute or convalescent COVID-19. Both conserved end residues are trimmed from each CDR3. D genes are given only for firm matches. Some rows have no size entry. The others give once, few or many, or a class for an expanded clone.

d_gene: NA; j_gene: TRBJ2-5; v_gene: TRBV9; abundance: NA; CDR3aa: ASSAGLPQETQY
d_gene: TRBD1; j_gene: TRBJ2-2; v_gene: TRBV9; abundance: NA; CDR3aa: ASSGQGRTGELF
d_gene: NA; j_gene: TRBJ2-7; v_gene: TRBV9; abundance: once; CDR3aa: ASSVEPASYEQY
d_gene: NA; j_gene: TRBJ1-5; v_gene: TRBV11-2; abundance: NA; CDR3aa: ASSSEGQPQH
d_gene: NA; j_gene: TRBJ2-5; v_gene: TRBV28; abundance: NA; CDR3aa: ASTRTTQETQY
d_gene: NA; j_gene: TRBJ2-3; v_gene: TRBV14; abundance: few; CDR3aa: ASSQDAGDTQY
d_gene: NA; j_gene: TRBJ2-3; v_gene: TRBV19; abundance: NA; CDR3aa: ASSTLQSLGQSTDTQY
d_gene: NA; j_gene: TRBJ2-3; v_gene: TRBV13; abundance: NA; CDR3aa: ASSPRSLTDTQY
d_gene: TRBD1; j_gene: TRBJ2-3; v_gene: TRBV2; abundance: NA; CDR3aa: ASSWDRGPTDTQY
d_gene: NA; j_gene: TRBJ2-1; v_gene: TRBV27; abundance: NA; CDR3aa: ASSERQSSYNEQF
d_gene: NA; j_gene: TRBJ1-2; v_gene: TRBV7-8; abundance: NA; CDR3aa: ASSKRTDLGGGYT
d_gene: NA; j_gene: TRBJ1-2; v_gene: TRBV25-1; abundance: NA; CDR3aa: ASSDAGAGGYGYT
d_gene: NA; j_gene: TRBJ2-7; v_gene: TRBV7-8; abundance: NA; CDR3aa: ASSQRVYEQY
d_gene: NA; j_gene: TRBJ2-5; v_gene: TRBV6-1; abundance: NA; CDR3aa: ASSEALRETQY
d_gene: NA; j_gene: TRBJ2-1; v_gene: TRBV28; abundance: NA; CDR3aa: ASSSPPSRLPKLANEQF
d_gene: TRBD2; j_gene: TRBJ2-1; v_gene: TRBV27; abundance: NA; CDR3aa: ASTPSGGGGIEQF
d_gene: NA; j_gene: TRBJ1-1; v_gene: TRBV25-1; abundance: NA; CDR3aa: ASSEWPGRAF
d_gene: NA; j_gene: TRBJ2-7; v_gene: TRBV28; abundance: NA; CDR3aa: ASTAAVNGYEQY
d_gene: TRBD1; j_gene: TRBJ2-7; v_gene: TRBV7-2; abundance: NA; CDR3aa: ASSLTTGTGVVEQY
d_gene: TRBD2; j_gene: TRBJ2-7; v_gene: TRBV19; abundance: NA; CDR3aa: ASRQLGGFGYEQY
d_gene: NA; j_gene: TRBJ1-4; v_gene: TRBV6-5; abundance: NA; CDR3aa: ASKRGSTNEKLF
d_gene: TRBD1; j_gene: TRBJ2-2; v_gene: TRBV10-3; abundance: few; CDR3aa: AISESTGGANTGELF
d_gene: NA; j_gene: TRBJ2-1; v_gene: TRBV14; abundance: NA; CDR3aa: ASSQVRGFGEQF
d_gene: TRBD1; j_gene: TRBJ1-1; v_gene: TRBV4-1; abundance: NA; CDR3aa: ASSQWTGPDPEAF
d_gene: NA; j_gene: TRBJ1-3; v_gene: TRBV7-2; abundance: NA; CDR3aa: ASSLYLRSSGNTIY
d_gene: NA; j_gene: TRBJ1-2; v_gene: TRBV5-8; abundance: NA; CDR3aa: ASSLDLSTGWNYGYT
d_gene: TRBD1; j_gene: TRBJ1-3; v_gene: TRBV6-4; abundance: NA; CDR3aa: ASRDSASGNTIY
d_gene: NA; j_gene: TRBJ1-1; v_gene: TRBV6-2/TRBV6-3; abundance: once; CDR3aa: ASSDGMNTEAF
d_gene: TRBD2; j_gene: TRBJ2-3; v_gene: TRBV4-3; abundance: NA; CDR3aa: ASSQASGRATDTQY
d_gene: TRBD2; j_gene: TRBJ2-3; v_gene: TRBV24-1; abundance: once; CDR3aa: ATSDSSGRAKKGQEDPPDTQY
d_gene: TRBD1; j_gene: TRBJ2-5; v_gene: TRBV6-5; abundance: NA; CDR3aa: ASRDEGAGSETQY
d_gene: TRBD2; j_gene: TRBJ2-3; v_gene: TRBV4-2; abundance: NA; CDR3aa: ASSQHLLAGGGDTQY
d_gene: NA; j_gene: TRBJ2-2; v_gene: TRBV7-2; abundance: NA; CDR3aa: ASSPRQVTGELF